This TCR beta chain was sequenced for a study of technical replicates of blood from a handful of donors. V gave up 0 bases and J gave up 3 bases; unmatched junction bases: 14. CDR3 length equals 19 residues. Per germline, CDR1 LNHDA and CDR2 SQIVND (reference sequence). Method: immunoSEQ multiplex PCR; TCRdb's copy keeps in-frame clones and lacks some. This table holds tens of thousands of clones, about 89% found once. Material: PBMCs. The chain has TRBV19 and TRBJ2-7, with TRBD2 matching 10 bases. The sequence was collected from a human donor in good health. Some clones in this sample may be carry-over from other donors' samples. The CDR3 here is CASSIDEREGGWPNYEQYF. The CDR3 DNA reads TGTGCCAGTAGTATAGATGAGCGGGAGGGCGGCTGGCCAAACTACGAGCAGTACTTC.